The 16 T cell receptor beta chains below come from one sample, sequenced in a study of CD8+ T cells in alopecia areata. Following extraction, RNA underwent reverse transcription to cDNA, which served as the sequencing template. Clones were read by immunoSEQ multiplex PCR, and TCRdb kept only the in-frame ones, dropping some. The sample has 95,000 to 150,000 clones; about 50% are singletons. Treatment here: oral pan-JAK inhibitor, 5-10 mg twice daily. Specimen: CD4+ T cells sorted from blood, collected at week 4, from a patient treated with tofacitinib. Receptors were obtained from a human donor with alopecia areata.

The chain carries TRBV19 and TRBJ1-2; TRBD1 might be the D (5 bases). V was cut by 6 bases and J by 1 base, with 15 bases left in between. The CDR3 contains 15 residues. Germline values: CDR1 LNHDA, CDR2 SQIVND (reference sequence). CDR3 DNA: TGTGCCAGTAGCCCACAGGCACAATATAACTATGGCTACACCTTC. The encoded protein is CASSPQAQYNYGYTF. Combining the CDR3 with reference TRBV19 and TRBJ1-2 gives the whole variable domain DGGITQSPKYLFRKEGQNVTLSCEQNLNHDAMYWYRQDPGQGLRLIYYSQIVNDFQKGDIAEGYSVSREKKESFPLTVTSAQKNPTAFYLCASSPQAQYNYGYTFGSGTRLTVV.

The sample holds a few counts of this clone. The genes are TRBV30 and TRBJ2-4, with D tentatively TRBD2 (6 bases). The CDR3 runs to 12 residues. From germline, CDR1 is GTSNPN and CDR2 SVGIG (reference sequence). The germline V and J ends were trimmed by 0 bases and 11 bases, with 11 bases remaining between them. CDR3 bases: TGTGCCTGGAGTGTGACCGGGGACTTTCAGTACTTC. It yields the protein CAWSVTGDFQYF.

The table lists this clone with a few counts. V gene TRBV29-1 combines with J gene TRBJ1-1, with unresolved D. The germline gives CDR1 SQVTM, CDR2 ANQGSEA. CDR3 length equals 13 residues. V shed 0 bases and J shed 1 base, with 6 bases lying between them. CDR3 amino acids: CSVEETENTEAFF. CDR3 coding DNA: TGCAGCGTTGAAGAAACAGAGAACACTGAAGCTTTCTTT.

The V call is TRBV6-1, the J call TRBJ1-2, with 8 bases that match TRBD1. The CDR3 is 16 residues long. The ends lost 2 bases at V and 4 bases at J; junction bases unmatched: 9. Germline V gene sequence: CDR1 MNHNS, CDR2 SASEGT. The CDR3 bases are TGTGCCAGCAGTGAAAGGACAGGGACTCTATTCTATGGCTACACCTTC. This encodes CASSERTGTLFYGYTF.

J is TRBJ2-1 and V is TRBV30, with D perhaps TRBD1 or TRBD2 (6 bases each). CDR3 size: 13 residues. The germline V gene encodes CDR1 GTSNPN and CDR2 SVGIG (reference sequence). Trimming stripped 7 bases from V and 10 bases from J, with 20 bases between. CDR3 DNA: TGTGCCTTTAGGTCGGGACCCGGGGGCGAGCAGTTCTTC. Its translation is CAFRSGPGGEQFF.

There are a few counts of this clone. V usage is TRBV28 and J usage is TRBJ2-7; D ambiguous. The CDR3 runs 15 residues. V shed 2 bases and J shed 3 bases, with 14 bases lying between them. Germline V gene sequence: CDR1 MDHEN, CDR2 SYDVKM. CDR3 nucleotide sequence: TGTGCCAGCAGTTTAGGCCCGCAGTCAGGCTACGAGCAGTACTTC. This encodes CASSLGPQSGYEQYF.

V and J are TRBV9 and TRBJ2-5; D assignment may be TRBD1 or TRBD2 (6 bases each). Trimming cost V 0 bases and J 7 bases, with 22 bases left between them. The CDR3 has 17 residues. The germline V gene encodes CDR1 SGDLS and CDR2 YYNGEE. The DNA of the CDR3 is TGTGCCAGCAGCGTAGCCGGCGGGACATCTTCCCTTGGGACCCAGTACTTC. The encoded protein is CASSVAGGTSSLGTQYF. Full variable domain (missing parts from reference TRBV9 and TRBJ2-5): DSGVTQTPKHLITATGQRVTLRCSPRSGDLSVYWYQQSLDQGLQFLIQYYNGEERAKGNILERFSAQQFPDLHSELNLSSLELGDSALYFCASSVAGGTSSLGTQYFGPGTRLLVL.

This clone was detected only once. The rearrangement uses TRBV29-1 and TRBJ2-7; 7 nucleotides align to TRBD2. J was trimmed by 1 base and V by 6 bases; bases with no gene match: 0. The CDR3 has 11 residues. Germline CDR1 is SQVTM and CDR2 is ANQGSEA. CDR3 DNA: TGCAGCGTGGGACTATCCTACGAGCAGTACTTC. It encodes CSVGLSYEQYF.

J is TRBJ1-3 and V is TRBV6-5, with a weak D call TRBD1 (6 bases). CDR3 length: 15 residues. V lost 2 bases, J lost 2 bases, and 10 bases lay in between. The germline V gene encodes CDR1 MNHEY and CDR2 SVGAGI. The CDR3 reads CASSYARGAGNTIYF. The CDR3 nucleotides are TGTGCCAGCAGTTACGCCAGGGGCGCTGGAAACACCATATATTTT.

This chain joins TRBV5-1 and TRBJ2-1; 8 nucleotides agree with TRBD1. After removal of 0 bases from V and 3 bases from J, the junction contained 2 bases not matched to a gene. CDR1 and CDR2 (germline): SGHRS, YFSETQ. The CDR3 length is 15 residues. In DNA form, the CDR3 reads TGCGCCAGCAGCTTGGGAGGGACAGGCTACAATGAGCAGTTCTTC. Translation: CASSLGGTGYNEQFF.

This clone has just a few counts. The chain's CDR3 is CASSETGPNYGYTF. CDR3 DNA sequence: TGTGCCAGCAGTGAAACAGGACCTAACTATGGCTACACCTTC. The V call is TRBV2, the J call TRBJ1-2; weak D call: TRBD1 (5 bases). This CDR3 comprises 14 residues. Germline assignment: CDR1 SNHLY and CDR2 FYNNEI. The V end lost 2 bases, the J end lost 0 bases, and 7 bases lay between the germline ends.

The chain uses TRBV11-2 and TRBJ1-3; 7 bases map to TRBD1. Germline loops: CDR1 SGHAT, CDR2 FQNNGV. The junction had 15 bases not matched to a gene; V was cut back by 4 bases and J by 3 bases. The CDR3 spans 18 residues. CDR3 residues: CASSSRWDSQSFGNTIYF. In DNA form, the CDR3 reads TGTGCCAGCAGCTCTCGATGGGACAGCCAGTCTTTTGGAAACACCATATATTTT.

This clone was seen a handful of times. The rearrangement uses TRBV2 and TRBJ2-5; 7 nucleotides align to TRBD2. CDR3 length equals 12 residues. Germline V gives CDR1 SNHLY, CDR2 FYNNEI. J lost 11 bases, V lost 6 bases, and 9 bases had no gene match. CDR3 in amino acids: CASSPEGGRQYF. The CDR3 DNA follows: TGTGCCAGCAGCCCGGAGGGAGGGAGGCAGTACTTC.

The V and J genes are TRBV11-2 and TRBJ2-7; 9 nucleotides agree with TRBD2. Germline CDR1 SGHAT, CDR2 FQNNGV. The V segment lost 5 bases and the J segment 2 bases; nucleotides outside the gene matches: 10. The CDR3 covers 16 residues. The DNA for the CDR3 is TGTGCCAGCAGCCACCTAGCGGGGAACGGGCCCTACGAGCAGTACTTC. Translating it yields CASSHLAGNGPYEQYF.

The rearrangement joins TRBV30 to TRBJ1-2; maybe TRBD1 (5 bases). The length of the CDR3 is 11 residues. Deletions cut 3 bases from V and 7 bases from J, with 9 bases between. Germline V CDR1 and CDR2: GTSNPN, SVGIG (reference sequence). The CDR3 coding sequence is TGTGCCTGGAGGGGGCTTGGTGGCTACACCTTC. The encoded protein is CAWRGLGGYTF.

This clone was detected a few times. This chain uses TRBV29-1 with TRBJ1-1, with D unclear. The V and J ends lost 3 bases and 0 bases respectively, with 5 bases between them. CDR3 size: 12 residues. Germline V gene sequence: CDR1 SQVTM, CDR2 ANQGSEA. The CDR3 region is CSVDRMNTEAFF. CDR3 DNA: TGCAGCGTTGACAGGATGAACACTGAAGCTTTCTTT.